The sample holds a few counts of the clone carrying this TCR beta chain. Antigen unknown. These data belong to a study of cytomegalovirus exposure and HLA in healthy donors. In the study overall: The early release's HLA-typed donors yielded 78 million or so unique TCRs. Of all 360 or so donors who were genotyped, around 82% belonged to the Caucasian-associated ancestry cluster. Whole-study results and caveats: The HLA-A and HLA-B alleles of most subjects were reportedly predicted accurately from TCR beta sequences.

PCR involved 60 Vbeta and 13 Jbeta primers. Generated by immunoSEQ multiplex PCR, the TCRdb table keeps only in-frame clones and is missing some. The sample comprises roughly 72,000 clones, 70% to 85% of which are singletons, and about an eighth rests with the top ten. V lost 6 bases, J lost 2 bases, and 4 bases stayed unmatched. There are 15 residues in the CDR3. Germline V gene lookup returns CDR1 MNHNY and CDR2 SVGAGI (reference sequence). The source of this sequence is a human donor in good health. This rearrangement joins TRBV6-6 to TRBJ1-2; TRBD1 agrees at 12 bases. The sequencing input was PBMCs. The CDR3 DNA is TGTGCCAGCAGGGTAGGGACAGGGGGCAACTATGGCTACACCTTC. Its translation is CASRVGTGGNYGYTF.